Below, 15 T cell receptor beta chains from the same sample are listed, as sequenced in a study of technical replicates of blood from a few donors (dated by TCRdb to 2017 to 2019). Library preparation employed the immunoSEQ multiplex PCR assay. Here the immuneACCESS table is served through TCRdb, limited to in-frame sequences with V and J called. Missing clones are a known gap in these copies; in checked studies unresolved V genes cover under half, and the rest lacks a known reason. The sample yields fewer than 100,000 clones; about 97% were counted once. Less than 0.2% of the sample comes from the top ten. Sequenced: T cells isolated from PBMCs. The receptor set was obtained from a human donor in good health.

In DNA form, the CDR3 reads TGCGCCAGCAGCGGGGCCCCTGGGATCATGAACACTGAAGCTTTCTTT. This translates into CASSGAPGIMNTEAFF. The V and J genes are TRBV5-1 and TRBJ1-1, with D possibly being TRBD1 (5 bases). In germline, CDR1 is SGHRS, CDR2 YFSETQ. CDR3 length: 16 residues. Trimming removed 4 bases from V and 0 bases from J, with 16 bases in between.

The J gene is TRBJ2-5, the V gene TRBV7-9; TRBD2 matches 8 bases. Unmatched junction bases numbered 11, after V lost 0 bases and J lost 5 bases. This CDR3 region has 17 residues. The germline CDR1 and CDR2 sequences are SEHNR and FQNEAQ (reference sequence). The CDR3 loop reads CASSLAGRGGLRETQYF. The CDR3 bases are TGTGCCAGCAGCTTAGCGGGCCGGGGGGGCCTCAGGGAGACCCAGTACTTC.

The CDR3 loop is CASSLVGQPFYEQYF. In DNA form, the CDR3 reads TGTGCCAGCAGTTTGGTCGGACAACCCTTCTACGAGCAGTACTTC. V gene TRBV27 combines with J gene TRBJ2-7, with D perhaps matching TRBD1 (5 bases). CDR1 and CDR2 (germline): MNHEY, SMNVEV (reference sequence). Trimming took off 3 bases at V and 3 bases at J, with 15 bases between the two ends. CDR3 length equals 15 residues.

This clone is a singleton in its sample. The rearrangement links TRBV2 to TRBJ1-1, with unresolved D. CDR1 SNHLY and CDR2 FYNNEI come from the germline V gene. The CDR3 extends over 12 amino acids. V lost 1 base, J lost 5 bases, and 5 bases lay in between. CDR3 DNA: TGTGCCAGCAGTGAAGGGGAGACTGAAGCTTTCTTT. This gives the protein CASSEGETEAFF.

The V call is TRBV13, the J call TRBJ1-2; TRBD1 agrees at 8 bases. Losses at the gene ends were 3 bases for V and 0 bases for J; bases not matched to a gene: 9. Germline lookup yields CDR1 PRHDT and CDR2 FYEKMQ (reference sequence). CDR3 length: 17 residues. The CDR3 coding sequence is TGTGCCAGCAGCTTGGGTCTCCCAGGGGGCTCTAACTATGGCTACACCTTC. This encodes CASSLGLPGGSNYGYTF.

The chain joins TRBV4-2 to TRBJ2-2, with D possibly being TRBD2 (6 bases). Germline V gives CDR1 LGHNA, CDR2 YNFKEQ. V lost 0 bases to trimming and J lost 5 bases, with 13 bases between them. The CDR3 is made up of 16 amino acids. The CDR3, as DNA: TGTGCCAGCAGCCAAGAAACGGCGGGGAGAACCGGGGAGCTGTTTTTT. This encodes CASSQETAGRTGELFF.

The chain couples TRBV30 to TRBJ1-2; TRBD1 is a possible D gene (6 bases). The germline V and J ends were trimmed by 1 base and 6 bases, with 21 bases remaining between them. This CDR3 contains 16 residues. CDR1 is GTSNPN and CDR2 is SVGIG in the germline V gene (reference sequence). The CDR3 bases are TGTGCCTGGAGTGCCCCCCTGGGACATCTACGGAATGGCTACACCTTC. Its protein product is CAWSAPLGHLRNGYTF.

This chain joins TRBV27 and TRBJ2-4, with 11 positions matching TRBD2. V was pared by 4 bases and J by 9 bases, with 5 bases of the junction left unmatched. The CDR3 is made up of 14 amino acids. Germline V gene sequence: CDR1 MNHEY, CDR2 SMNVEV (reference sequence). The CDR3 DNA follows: TGTGCCAGCAGTTCCGGGACTAGCGGACTCATTCAGTACTTC. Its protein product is CASSSGTSGLIQYF.

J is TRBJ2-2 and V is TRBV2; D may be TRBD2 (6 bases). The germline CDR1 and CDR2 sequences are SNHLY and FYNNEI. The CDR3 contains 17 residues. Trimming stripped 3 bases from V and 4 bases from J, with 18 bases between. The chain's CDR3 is CASSDVSWKEGTGELFF. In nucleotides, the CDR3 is TGTGCCAGCAGTGATGTTTCGTGGAAGGAGGGCACCGGGGAGCTGTTTTTT.

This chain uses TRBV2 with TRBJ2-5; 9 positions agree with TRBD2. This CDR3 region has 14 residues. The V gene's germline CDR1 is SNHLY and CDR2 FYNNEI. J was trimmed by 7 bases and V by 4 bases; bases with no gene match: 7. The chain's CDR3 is CASSGLAVSGTQYF. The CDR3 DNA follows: TGTGCCAGCAGTGGACTAGCGGTTTCAGGGACCCAGTACTTC.

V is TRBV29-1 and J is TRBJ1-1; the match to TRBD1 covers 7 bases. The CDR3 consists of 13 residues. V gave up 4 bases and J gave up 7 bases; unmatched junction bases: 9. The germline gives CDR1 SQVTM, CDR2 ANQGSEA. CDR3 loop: CSVVGGSSFEAFF. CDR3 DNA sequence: TGCAGCGTTGTAGGGGGCAGCAGTTTTGAAGCTTTCTTT.

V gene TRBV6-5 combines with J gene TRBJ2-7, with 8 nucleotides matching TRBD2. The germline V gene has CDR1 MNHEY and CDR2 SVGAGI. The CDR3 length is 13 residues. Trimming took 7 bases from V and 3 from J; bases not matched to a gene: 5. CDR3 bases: TGTGCCAGCACCCCGAGCGGGAGCTACGAGCAGTACTTC. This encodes CASTPSGSYEQYF.

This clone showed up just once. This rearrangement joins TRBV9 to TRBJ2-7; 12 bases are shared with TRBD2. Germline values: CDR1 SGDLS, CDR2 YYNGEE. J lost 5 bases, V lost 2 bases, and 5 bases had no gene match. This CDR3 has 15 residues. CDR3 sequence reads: CASSVSTSGRNEQYF. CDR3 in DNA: TGTGCCAGCAGCGTCTCTACTAGCGGGAGGAACGAGCAGTACTTC.

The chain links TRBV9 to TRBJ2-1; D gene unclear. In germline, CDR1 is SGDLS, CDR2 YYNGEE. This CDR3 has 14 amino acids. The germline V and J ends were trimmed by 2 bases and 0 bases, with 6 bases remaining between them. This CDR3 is CASSVENSYNEQFF. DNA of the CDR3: TGTGCCAGCAGCGTCGAGAACTCCTACAATGAGCAGTTCTTC.

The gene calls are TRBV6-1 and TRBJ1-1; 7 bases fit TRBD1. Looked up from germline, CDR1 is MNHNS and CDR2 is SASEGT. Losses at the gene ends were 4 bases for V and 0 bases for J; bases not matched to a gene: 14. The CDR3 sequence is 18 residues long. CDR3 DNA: TGTGCCAGCAGTGCCCAACCGTACAGGGGCGAGCTGAACACTGAAGCTTTCTTT. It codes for CASSAQPYRGELNTEAFF.